This section outlines one T cell receptor (beta chain) sequence together with its context. Per the original data handling: How many nucleated cells were present was estimated from reference gene primer amplification. Sequenced by immunoSEQ multiplex PCR; TCRdb stores in-frame clones only, minus some. V and J calls and clone size are given by that table; D and trimming were obtained from the DNA. Of under 250,000 clones in the sample, around 89% were seen once. Clinical histories supplied by participants themselves formed the basis of cohort assignment. This record comes from a study of blood T cell repertoires in COVID-19. For the study at large: The study drew acute and convalescent COVID-19 samples from the United States, Italy and Spain. From T cells, B-cell-depleted T cells, or PBMCs came the material, which was cDNA or gDNA.

CDR1 and CDR2 from the germline V gene are SGHRS and YFSETQ. V was pared by 1 base and J by 1 base, with 5 bases between. The CDR3 extends over 13 amino acids. The sequencing sample was made of PBMCs or T cells enriched from blood (not recorded which). The V gene is TRBV5-1, the J gene TRBJ2-5; D uncertain. This clonotype was obtained from a woman under 30 in a cohort exposed to, infected with or recovered from COVID-19 (not recorded which). The CDR3 coding sequence is TGCGCCAGCAGCTTGTCTCTCCAAGAGACCCAGTACTTC. The encoded protein is CASSLSLQETQYF.